Listed here are 23 T cell receptor beta chains from one sample, sequenced in a study of T cells in Graves' hyperthyroidism and ophthalmopathy. TCR beta CDR3 sequences were amplified from RNA transcripts. The study used the HTBI primer set for a first-round RT-PCR of the TCR CDR3. TCRdb passed the multiplex PCR reads through MiXCR, listing each CDR3 protein once. The sample yields approximately 630,000 distinct CDR3 sequences, roughly 16% seen once. Sequenced: blood. Every receptor here comes from a woman in her twenties or thirties with Graves' hyperthyroidism.

As regards this clonotype: This clone may be a read error of a much larger clone one base away. The chain has TRBV28 and TRBJ2-7; D gene ambiguous. Trimming removed 6 bases at V and 5 bases at J, with 14 bases between. Germline lookup yields CDR1 MDHEN and CDR2 SYDVKM. This CDR3 has 13 amino acids. CDR3: CASSIITANEQYF. The DNA of the CDR3 is TGTGCCAGCAGCATTATCACGGCAAACGAGCAGTACTTC.

In its sample, this clonotype was seen a few times. The rearrangement joins TRBV13 to TRBJ1-3; 8 nucleotides line up with TRBD1. The CDR3 runs 16 residues. Germline CDR1 PRHDT, CDR2 FYEKMQ (reference sequence). Trimming took 6 bases from V and 1 from J; bases not matched to a gene: 8. This CDR3 reads CASRTRGLSSGNTIYF. The CDR3, as DNA: TGTGCCAGCAGAACCAGGGGGCTCTCGTCTGGAAACACCATATATTTT.

This clonotype was observed many times. The chain joins TRBV6-1 to TRBJ2-7; TRBD1 is a possible D gene (6 bases). This CDR3 region has 15 residues. V was trimmed by 1 base and J by 0 bases, leaving 10 bases between them. In germline, CDR1 is MNHNS, CDR2 SASEGT. The CDR3 is CASSEGPGDSYEQYF. The CDR3 DNA is TGTGCCAGCAGTGAAGGTCCAGGGGACTCCTACGAGCAGTACTTC.

V is TRBV7-2 and J is TRBJ1-3, with TRBD1 matching over 8 bases. Trimming removed 1 base from V and 3 bases from J; junction bases left unmatched: 2. CDR1 is SGHTA and CDR2 is FQGNSA in the germline V gene. CDR3 length equals 15 residues. The CDR3, as DNA: TGTGCCAGCAGCTTAGGTGGGACAGGTGGAAACACCATATATTTT. Its translation: CASSLGGTGGNTIYF.

This clonotype was detected only a few times. The J gene is TRBJ1-2, the V gene TRBV7-3; D unresolved. Trimming cost V 8 bases and J 2 bases, with 12 bases left between them. Germline assignment: CDR1 SGHTA and CDR2 FQGTGA. This CDR3 has 13 residues. CDR3 region: CASSGNGNYGYTF. CDR3 sequence (DNA): TGTGCCAGCTCGGGAAACGGCAACTATGGCTACACCTTC.

This clonotype has a handful of counts. The CDR3 reads CASSQDLAGETGELFF. In DNA form, the CDR3 reads TGTGCCAGCAGCCAAGACTTAGCGGGAGAAACCGGGGAGCTGTTTTTT. The chain is built from TRBV4-2 and TRBJ2-2; 9 bases fit TRBD2. This CDR3 is 16 amino acids long. Per germline, CDR1 LGHNA and CDR2 YNFKEQ. V was pared by 0 bases and J by 5 bases, with 4 bases of the junction left unmatched.

This clonotype was found a few times. V usage is TRBV6-1 and J usage is TRBJ1-5, with D possibly matching TRBD1 (5 bases). The CDR3 is 15 residues long. Germline V lookup: CDR1 MNHNS, CDR2 SASEGT. The V gene lost 6 bases and the J gene lost 3 bases, with 15 bases spanning the gap. The CDR3 here is CASRGDGSNNQPQHF. The CDR3 nucleotides are TGTGCCAGCAGGGGGGACGGGAGTAACAATCAGCCCCAGCATTTT.

The J gene is TRBJ2-5, the V gene TRBV9; possible D gene TRBD2, 5 bases. V gave up 1 base and J gave up 3 bases, with 13 bases separating them. The germline V gene has CDR1 SGDLS and CDR2 YYNGEE. The CDR3 runs to 15 residues. The CDR3 DNA sequence: TGTGCCAGCAGCGTAAATGGGAGAGACGAAGAGACCCAGTACTTC. Protein: CASSVNGRDEETQYF.

This clonotype occurred many times. This rearrangement joins TRBV28 to TRBJ2-7; tentative D call: TRBD2 (5 bases). This CDR3 spans 18 amino acids. Germline CDR1 is MDHEN and CDR2 is SYDVKM. The V end lost 5 bases, the J end lost 0 bases, and 23 bases lay between the germline ends. CDR3 loop: CASSRRGLGLYNSYEQYF. CDR3 in DNA: TGTGCCAGCAGTCGCCGTGGGCTTGGACTGTACAACTCCTACGAGCAGTACTTC.

The gene calls are TRBV2 and TRBJ2-1; D possibly corresponds to TRBD2 (5 bases). V was cut by 3 bases and J by 9 bases, with 18 bases left in between. Germline V gene lookup returns CDR1 SNHLY and CDR2 FYNNEI. The CDR3 contains 15 residues. This CDR3 is CASSDPGSNRGEQFF. CDR3 DNA: TGTGCCAGCAGTGATCCGGGATCCAACCGGGGTGAGCAGTTCTTC.

This clonotype was observed many times. The chain links TRBV28 to TRBJ2-7; the D is unclear. Trimming removed 4 bases from V and 6 bases from J, with 16 bases in between. CDR3 size: 14 residues. CDR1 and CDR2 from the germline V gene are MDHEN and SYDVKM. CDR3 region: CASSSIGRAFEQYF. The CDR3 DNA reads TGTGCCAGCAGTTCAATTGGTAGGGCTTTCGAGCAGTACTTC.

The V and J genes are TRBV6-1 and TRBJ1-4; TRBD1 matches 8 bases. Germline loops: CDR1 MNHNS, CDR2 SASEGT. This CDR3 spans 13 amino acids. The CDR3 DNA sequence: TGTGGATCCAGCGACAGGGGTGGAGAAAAACTGTTTTTT. Residues: CGSSDRGGEKLFF.

This clonotype was found a few times. The chain combines TRBV10-1 with TRBJ1-2; 10 bases match TRBD1. The germline CDR1 and CDR2 sequences are WNHNN and SYGVQD (reference sequence). CDR3 length: 15 amino acids. The junction had 2 bases not matched to a gene; V was cut back by 4 bases and J by 0 bases. Here the CDR3 reads CASSADRGPNYGYTF. CDR3 in DNA: TGCGCCAGCAGTGCTGACAGGGGGCCTAACTATGGCTACACCTTC.

This clonotype came up many times. The chain carries TRBV11-2 and TRBJ2-7; tentative D call: TRBD2 (6 bases). Germline CDR1 reads SGHAT; CDR2 reads FQNNGV. The CDR3 contains 15 residues. Trimming shortened V by 1 base and J by 0 bases, and 10 bases separated the two germline ends. The CDR3 region has the DNA TGTGCCAGCAGCTTAGGGCTAGCGAACTCCTACGAGCAGTACTTC. It encodes CASSLGLANSYEQYF.

This clonotype was counted only a few times. The J gene is TRBJ2-2, the V gene TRBV6-1, with 9 bases fitting TRBD1. Per germline, CDR1 MNHNS and CDR2 SASEGT. With V trimmed by 7 bases and J by 4 bases, 1 base remained unmatched. This CDR3 contains 13 residues. The CDR3 nucleotides are TGTGCCAGCAAGACAGGGGGCACCGGGGAGCTGTTTTTT. It specifies CASKTGGTGELFF.

This clonotype was recorded many times. The chain is built from TRBV20-1 and TRBJ2-1; 8 positions match TRBD2. There are 13 residues in the CDR3. Germline values: CDR1 DFQATT, CDR2 SNEGSKA (reference sequence). The junction had 7 bases not matched to a gene; V was cut back by 7 bases and J by 5 bases. CDR3 protein: CSVRLAGHNEQFF. CDR3 DNA sequence: TGCAGTGTACGCCTAGCGGGCCACAATGAGCAGTTCTTC.

The table lists this clonotype with many counts. This chain joins TRBV10-3 and TRBJ2-3, with 9 bases aligning to TRBD1. J was trimmed by 3 bases and V by 6 bases; bases with no gene match: 4. The CDR3 contains 14 residues. Looked up from germline, CDR1 is ENHRY and CDR2 is SYGVKD. The DNA for the CDR3 is TGTGCCATCAGGGGGACAGGGAGGACAGATACGCAGTATTTT. Translated: CAIRGTGRTDTQYF.

This clonotype has more than one count but fewer than ten. V gene TRBV5-1 combines with J gene TRBJ2-3, with 7 bases fitting TRBD2. The CDR3 loop spans 16 amino acids. Trimming at V came to 0 bases and at J to 6 bases, leaving 10 bases not matched to a gene. The germline V gene encodes CDR1 SGHRS and CDR2 YFSETQ. The DNA for the CDR3 is TGCGCCAGCAGCTTGGCCCGATCGGGGGGTGCGGATACGCAGTATTTT. The encoded protein is CASSLARSGGADTQYF.

This clonotype was picked up a small number of times. V is TRBV5-1 and J is TRBJ2-5; D is possibly TRBD1 or TRBD2 (5 bases each). CDR3 length: 13 residues. V was cut by 6 bases and J by 2 bases, with 11 bases left in between. CDR1 and CDR2 (germline): SGHRS, YFSETQ. The CDR3 region has the DNA TGCGCCAGCACTCGGGACGGTCAAGAGACCCAGTACTTC. This codes for CASTRDGQETQYF. Full variable domain (rest looked up from reference TRBV5-1 and TRBJ2-5): KAGVTQTPRYLIKTRGQQVTLSCSPISGHRSVSWYQQTPGQGLQFLFEYFSETQRNKGNFPGRFSGRQFSNSRSEMNVSTLELGDSALYLCASTRDGQETQYFGPGTRLLVL.

This clonotype appeared a few times. The rearrangement joins TRBV7-2 to TRBJ2-3; 9 bases align to TRBD2. The germline V gene has CDR1 SGHTA and CDR2 FQGNSA. This CDR3 has 15 amino acids. J lost 6 bases, V lost 2 bases, and 6 bases had no gene match. The CDR3: CASSLYGGGVDTQYF. The CDR3 DNA sequence: TGTGCCAGCAGCTTATATGGCGGGGGGGTTGATACGCAGTATTTT.

Only a few counts were recorded for this clonotype. One junction end disagrees with the germline gene, perhaps due to a read error. The rearrangement links TRBV29-1 to TRBJ1-3, with D hard to call. Germline V gene sequence: CDR1 SQVTM, CDR2 ANQGSEA. This CDR3 spans 12 amino acids. CDR3 nucleotides: TGCAGCGTTGAATACAATGGAGACACCATATATTTT. Its protein is CSVEYNGDTIYF.

This chain joins TRBV28 and TRBJ2-3; D assignment may be TRBD1 or TRBD2 (5 bases each). The V end lost 2 bases, the J end lost 6 bases, and 15 bases lay between the germline ends. The CDR3 has 15 amino acids. CDR1 and CDR2 (germline): MDHEN, SYDVKM. Here the CDR3 reads CASSLRGDLLDTQYF. The CDR3 DNA reads TGTGCCAGCAGTTTACGGGGCGACCTGCTGGATACGCAGTATTTT.

This clonotype was detected ten times or more. The rearrangement joins TRBV7-8 to TRBJ2-5; possible D gene TRBD2, 6 bases. Between the trimmed V and J ends, which lost 3 bases and 0 bases, there was a span of 8 bases. Germline V gene sequence: CDR1 SGHVS, CDR2 FQNEAQ. The CDR3 extends over 14 amino acids. CDR3 sequence: CASSLRRDQETQYF. CDR3 in DNA: TGTGCCAGCAGCTTGAGGAGGGACCAAGAGACCCAGTACTTC.